The T cell receptor (beta chain) described here comes from a study of cytomegalovirus exposure and HLA in healthy donors. Study results and limitations: Analysis performed later showed TCR beta chains linked to HLA being more clonally expanded than equally common others.

Amplification used 60 Vbeta primers and 13 Jbeta primers. Only in-frame clones appear in the TCRdb table, and some are missing; sequencing was by immunoSEQ multiplex PCR. The sample shows fewer than 250,000 clones, about 85% of them seen only once. This clone occurred a few times. Its antigen is not identified. The CDR3 contains 13 residues. V shed 5 bases and J 3 bases; nucleotides not matched to a gene: 4. Germline CDR1 and CDR2: MNHEY and SMNVEV (reference sequence). The sequence was obtained from a male donor in good health and CMV-seropositive. This chain uses TRBV27 with TRBJ2-7; 7 bases are a match to TRBD1. Sequences were obtained from PBMCs. The CDR3, as DNA: TGTGCCAGCAGTAGACAGGGAAACTACGAGCAGTACTTC. It specifies CASSRQGNYEQYF.